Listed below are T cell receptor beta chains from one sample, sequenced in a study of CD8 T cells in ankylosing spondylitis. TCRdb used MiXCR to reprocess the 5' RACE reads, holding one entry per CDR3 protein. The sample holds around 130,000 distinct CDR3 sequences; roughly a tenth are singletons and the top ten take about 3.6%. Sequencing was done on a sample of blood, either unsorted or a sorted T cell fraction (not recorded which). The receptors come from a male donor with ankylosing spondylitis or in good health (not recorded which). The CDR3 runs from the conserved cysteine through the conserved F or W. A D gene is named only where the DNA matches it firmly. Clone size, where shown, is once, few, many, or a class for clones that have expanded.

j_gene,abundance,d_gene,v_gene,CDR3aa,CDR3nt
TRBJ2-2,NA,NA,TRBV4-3,CASSRIMTVNTGELFF,TGCGCCAGCAGCCGAATAATGACAGTCAACACCGGGGAGCTGTTTTTT
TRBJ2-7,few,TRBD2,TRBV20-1,CSARLAGGLRDEQYF,TGCAGTGCACGACTAGCGGGAGGTCTCAGGGACGAGCAGTACTTC
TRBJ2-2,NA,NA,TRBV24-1,CATSLDRANTGELFF,TGTGCCACCAGTTTAGACAGAGCGAACACCGGGGAGCTGTTTTTT
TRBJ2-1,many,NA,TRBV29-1,CSVSLSGEEQFF,TGCAGCGTCTCCCTCAGTGGGGAAGAGCAGTTCTTC
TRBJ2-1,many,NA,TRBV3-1,CASSQEVRDYGYNEQFF,TGTGCCAGCAGCCAAGAGGTAAGAGACTACGGCTACAATGAGCAGTTCTTC
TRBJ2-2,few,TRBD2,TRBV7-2,CASKAGGNTGELFF,TGTGCCAGCAAGGCGGGAGGCAACACCGGGGAGCTGTTTTTT
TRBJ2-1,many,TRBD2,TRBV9,CASSVATGLAGVRNEQFF,TGTGCCAGCAGCGTAGCTACGGGACTAGCGGGAGTGAGGAATGAGCAGTTCTTC
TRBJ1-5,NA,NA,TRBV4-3,CASSQRYRGNQPQHF,TGCGCCAGCAGCCAAAGATACAGGGGCAATCAGCCCCAGCATTTT
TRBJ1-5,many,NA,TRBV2,CASGMEGPSPQHF,TGTGCCAGCGGGATGGAGGGGCCCTCGCCCCAGCATTTT
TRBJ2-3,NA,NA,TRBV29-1,CSVGAGSTDTQYF,TGCAGCGTTGGGGCAGGGAGCACAGATACGCAGTATTTT
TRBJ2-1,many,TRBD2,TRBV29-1,CSAEGTSRYNEQFF,TGCAGCGCCGAGGGGACTAGCCGCTACAATGAGCAGTTCTTC
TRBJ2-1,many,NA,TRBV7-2,CASSDSYTGPYNEQFF,TGTGCCAGCAGCGACTCCTACACCGGGCCCTACAATGAGCAGTTCTTC
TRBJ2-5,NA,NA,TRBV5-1,CASSASGRESGETQYF,TGCGCCAGCAGCGCCAGTGGTCGGGAGTCGGGAGAGACCCAGTACTTC
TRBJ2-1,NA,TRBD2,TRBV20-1,CSANKRPRTSGTYNEQFF,TGCAGTGCTAACAAAAGGCCACGGACTAGCGGGACATACAATGAGCAGTTCTTC
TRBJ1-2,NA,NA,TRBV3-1,CASSRGLTDEYGYTF,TGTGCCAGCAGCCGGGGCCTGACAGACGAATATGGCTACACCTTC
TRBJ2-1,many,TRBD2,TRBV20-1,CSARVPSGNEQFF,TGCAGTGCTAGAGTGCCTAGCGGGAATGAGCAGTTCTTC
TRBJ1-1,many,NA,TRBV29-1,CSVRAHTLGTEAFF,TGCAGCGTTAGGGCTCACACTTTAGGGACTGAAGCTTTCTTT
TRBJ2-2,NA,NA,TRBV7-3,CASIRSTGELFF,TGTGCCAGCATAAGGTCCACCGGGGAGCTGTTTTTT
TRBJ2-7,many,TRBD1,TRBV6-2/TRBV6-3,CASRPPGQASYEQYF,TGTGCCAGCAGACCCCCGGGACAGGCATCCTACGAGCAGTACTTC
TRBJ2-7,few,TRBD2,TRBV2,CASSTSGSRYEQYF,TGTGCCAGCAGTACAAGCGGGAGCCGCTACGAGCAGTACTTC
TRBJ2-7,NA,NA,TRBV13,CASRRLGFLEQYF,TGTGCCAGCAGGCGGTTAGGGTTTCTCGAGCAGTACTTC
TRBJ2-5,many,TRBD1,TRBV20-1,CSATDRGRSETQYF,TGCAGTGCTACGGACAGGGGAAGGTCAGAGACCCAGTACTTC
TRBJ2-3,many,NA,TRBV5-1,CASSISTGRSTDTQYF,TGCGCCAGCAGCATCTCGACAGGACGCAGCACAGATACGCAGTATTTT
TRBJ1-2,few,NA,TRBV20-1,CSAPDYNYGYTF,TGCAGTGCTCCAGACTATAACTATGGCTACACCTTC
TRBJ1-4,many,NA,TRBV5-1,CASSRRTDFNEKLFF,TGCGCCAGCAGCAGGAGGACAGATTTTAATGAAAAACTGTTTTTT
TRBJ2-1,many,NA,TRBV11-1,CASSLAVLYNEQFF,TGTGCCAGCAGCTTAGCGGTCCTCTACAATGAGCAGTTCTTC
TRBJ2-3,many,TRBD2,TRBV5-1,CASRSGTTRDTQYF,TGCGCCAGCCGTAGCGGGACCACGAGGGATACGCAGTATTTT
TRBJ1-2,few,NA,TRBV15,CATSREFQLYGYTF,TGTGCCACCAGCAGAGAATTCCAACTCTATGGCTACACCTTC
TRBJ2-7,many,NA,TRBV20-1,CSVTANYEQYF,TGCAGTGTTACGGCGAACTACGAGCAGTACTTC
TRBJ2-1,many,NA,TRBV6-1,CASSQYNEQFF,TGTGCCAGCAGTCAATACAATGAGCAGTTCTTC
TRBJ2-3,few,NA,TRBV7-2,CASSEDYTTDTQYF,TGTGCCAGCAGCGAGGACTATACCACAGATACGCAGTATTTT
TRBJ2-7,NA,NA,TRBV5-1,CASSSPQGGTYEQYF,TGCGCCAGCAGCTCGCCCCAGGGGGGAACCTACGAGCAGTACTTC
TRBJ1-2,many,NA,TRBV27,CASSLRNGGYTF,TGTGCCAGCAGTCTCCGAAATGGAGGCTACACCTTC
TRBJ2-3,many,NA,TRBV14,CASSQARGPTDTQYF,TGTGCCAGCAGCCAAGCCAGAGGGCCCACAGATACGCAGTATTTT
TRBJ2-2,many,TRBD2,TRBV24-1,CATSDETSGSVGELFF,TGTGCCACCAGTGATGAGACTAGCGGGAGCGTCGGGGAGCTGTTTTTT
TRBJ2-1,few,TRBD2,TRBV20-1,CSAIPLGRADNEQFF,TGCAGTGCCATCCCTCTCGGGAGGGCCGACAATGAGCAGTTCTTC
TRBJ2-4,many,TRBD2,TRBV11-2,CASSKTPGLAGHILAKNIQYF,TGTGCCAGCAGCAAAACCCCGGGTCTAGCGGGCCACATATTAGCCAAAAACATTCAGTACTTC
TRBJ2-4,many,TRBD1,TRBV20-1,CSASDRGGGKNIQYF,TGCAGTGCTAGTGACAGGGGGGGAGGCAAAAACATTCAGTACTTC